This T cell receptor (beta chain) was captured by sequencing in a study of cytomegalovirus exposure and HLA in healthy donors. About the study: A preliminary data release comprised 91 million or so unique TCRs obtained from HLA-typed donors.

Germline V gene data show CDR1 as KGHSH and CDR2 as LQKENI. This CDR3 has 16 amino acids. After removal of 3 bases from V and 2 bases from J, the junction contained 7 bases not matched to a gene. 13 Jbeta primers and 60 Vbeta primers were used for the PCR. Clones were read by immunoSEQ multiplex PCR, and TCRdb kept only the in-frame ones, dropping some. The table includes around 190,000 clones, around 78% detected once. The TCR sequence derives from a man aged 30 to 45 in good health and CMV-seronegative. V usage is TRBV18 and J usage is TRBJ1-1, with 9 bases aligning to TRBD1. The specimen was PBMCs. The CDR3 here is CASSPGQGQINTEAFF. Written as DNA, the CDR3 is TGTGCCAGCTCACCGGGACAGGGCCAAATCAACACTGAAGCTTTCTTT.